This is a list of T cell receptor beta chains from one sample in a study of blood T cells in healthy people across ages. TCRdb reprocessed the 5' RACE reads via MiXCR and lists one record per CDR3 protein. The data show around 320,000 distinct CDR3 sequences, with roughly 26% seen just once and approximately 29% held by the top ten. The sequencing input was blood. These receptors all come from a woman in her seventies in good health. Both conserved end residues are part of each CDR3. The order of the fields is D gene, V gene, clone size, J gene, CDR3 DNA, CDR3 protein. D genes are given only for firm matches. Size tells how often a clone was seen (once, few, many) or the class of an expanded clone, and some rows leave it out.

>NA|TRBV10-3|once|TRBJ1-2
TGTGCCACCAGGGAGGGTTCGGGAGGCTACACCTTC
CATREGSGGYTF
>TRBD2|TRBV3-1|few|TRBJ2-6
TGTGCCAGCAGCCGACTAGCGGGAGGCCCCATCTCTGGGGCCAACGTCCTGACTTTC
CASSRLAGGPISGANVLTF
>NA|TRBV28|few|TRBJ1-3
TGTGCCAGCACGACTGCGAGGGCTTCTGGAAACACCATATATTTT
CASTTARASGNTIYF
>NA|TRBV3-1|NA|TRBJ1-1
TGTGCCAGCGGGAAGGGGACGAACACTGAAGCTTTCTTT
CASGKGTNTEAFF
>NA|TRBV20-1|NA|TRBJ1-5
TGCAGTGCTAGTGGATATAGCAATCAGCCCCAGCATTTT
CSASGYSNQPQHF
>NA|TRBV6-2/TRBV6-3|NA|TRBJ1-1
TGTGCCAGCAGTTATAACGATATTGACACCTTGAACACTGAAGCTTTCTTT
CASSYNDIDTLNTEAFF
>TRBD2|TRBV6-5|few|TRBJ2-7
TGTGCCAGCAGTACCTCCGGACTAGCGGAGGCCTTC
CASSTSGLAEAF
>NA|TRBV7-9|few|TRBJ2-2
TGTGCCAGCAGCCTTCCAGGGGTGACCGGGGAGCTGTTTTTT
CASSLPGVTGELFF
>TRBD1|TRBV7-2|NA|TRBJ1-6
TGTGCCAGCAGCTCCAGGGGGCAGGCAACCTATAATTCACCCCTCCACTTT
CASSSRGQATYNSPLHF
>NA|TRBV5-1|few|TRBJ2-5
TGCGCCAGCAGCTTGGGGAGGAAGGGTCTGTACCAAGAGACCCAGTACTTC
CASSLGRKGLYQETQYF
>TRBD1|TRBV12-3/TRBV12-4|NA|TRBJ1-2
TGTGCCAGCAACCGCGGGGACAGGGTTGATGGCTACACCTTC
CASNRGDRVDGYTF
>TRBD2|TRBV15|NA|TRBJ2-7
TGTGCCACCAGCGCGACTAGCGGGGACCCCTACGAGCAGTACTTC
CATSATSGDPYEQYF
>TRBD2|TRBV7-3|many|TRBJ2-1
TGTGCCAGCAGCTTAGTGACTAGCGGGAGGGAGCGCGGCAATGAGCAGTTCTTC
CASSLVTSGRERGNEQFF
>TRBD2|TRBV7-8|once|TRBJ2-7
TGTGCCAGCAGCTTATATTTCTTAGGGACTAGCGGGATGGACGAGCAGTACTTC
CASSLYFLGTSGMDEQYF
>TRBD2|TRBV2|few|TRBJ2-7
TGTGCCAGCAGCAGGAATGCGGCCAGCGGGAGAAGTGAGCAGTACTTC
CASSRNAASGRSEQYF
>NA|TRBV12-3/TRBV12-4|few|TRBJ2-5
TGTGCCAGCAGTTTTGGGGACACTAGCATTGAGACCCAGTACTTC
CASSFGDTSIETQYF
>NA|TRBV6-6|few|TRBJ1-1
TGTGCCAGCATGGAGTGGGGGGGAGAAGCTTTCTTT
CASMEWGGEAFF
>TRBD1|TRBV9|few|TRBJ1-6
TGTGCCAGCAGCGAACGGGACAGGGCAAACTCACCCCTCCACTTT
CASSERDRANSPLHF
>NA|TRBV29-1|NA|TRBJ2-7
TGCAGCGTTGAAGATCACGCCGGATCCTGCGAGCAGTACTTC
CSVEDHAGSCEQYF
>NA|TRBV18|few|TRBJ1-6
TGTGCCAGCTCACGATTAGGAGGGGATTCACCCCTCCACTTT
CASSRLGGDSPLHF
>NA|TRBV3-1|few|TRBJ2-7
TGTGCCAGCAGCCAAGCAAGGTCCTACGAGCAGTACTTC
CASSQARSYEQYF
>TRBD2|TRBV7-6|NA|TRBJ2-1
TGTGCCAGCAGCTTTGGTGGGAGCGGGAGTGGCTACAATGAGCAGTTCTTC
CASSFGGSGSGYNEQFF
>TRBD2|TRBV6-6|NA|TRBJ2-5
TGTGCCAGCACCAACGCAGGACTAGCGGGAGGAGAGACCCAGTACTTC
CASTNAGLAGGETQYF
>TRBD1|TRBV3-1|few|TRBJ1-1
TGTGCCAGCAGCCATAGACGGCAGGGGGTACTTATGAACACTGAAGCTTTCTTT
CASSHRRQGVLMNTEAFF
>TRBD2|TRBV20-1|NA|TRBJ2-1
TGCAGTGCTAGAAAAGCGGGGAAGTGGGTTTCCTACAATGAGCAGTTCTTC
CSARKAGKWVSYNEQFF
>NA|TRBV20-1|many|TRBJ2-5
TGCAGGGAGGGTGGAGAGACCCAGTACTTC
CREGGETQYF
>TRBD1|TRBV5-1|NA|TRBJ2-5
TGCGCCAGCAGCAAGGGACAGGGGGTACGGGAGACCCAGTACTTC
CASSKGQGVRETQYF
>TRBD2|TRBV3-1|few|TRBJ2-1
TGTGCCAGCAGCCCTAGCCTAGCGGGAGGTTACAATGAGCAGTTCTTC
CASSPSLAGGYNEQFF
>NA|TRBV3-1|NA|TRBJ1-6
TGCGCCAGCAGACTGGACAGCTCACCCCTCCACTTT
CASRLDSSPLHF
>NA|TRBV18|NA|TRBJ2-2
TGTGCCAGCTCACCACTCAACCCCGGGGAGCTGTTTTTT
CASSPLNPGELFF
>NA|TRBV12-3/TRBV12-4|many|TRBJ2-7
TGTGCCAGCAGCTACAGGGACGAGCAGTACTTC
CASSYRDEQYF
>NA|TRBV28|few|TRBJ2-2
TGTGCCAGCAACTCCGGGGGTTCCGGGGAGCTGTTTTTT
CASNSGGSGELFF
>TRBD2|TRBV7-2|few|TRBJ2-3
TGTGCCAGCAGCTCAGTGGGACTAGTGAACTTTTTT
CASSSVGLVNFF
>NA|TRBV7-8|many|TRBJ2-3
TGTGCCAGCAGCATTTACACAGGGTCTAGCACAGATACGCAGTATTTT
CASSIYTGSSTDTQYF
>NA|TRBV11-2|NA|TRBJ1-2
TGTGCCAGCAGCTCCCGGACGGCGACTAACTACGGCTACACCTTC
CASSSRTATNYGYTF
>NA|TRBV27|NA|TRBJ2-7
TGTGCCAACCCGGTCCGCGCAGAGGGGTCCTACGAGCAGTACTTC
CANPVRAEGSYEQYF
>NA|TRBV11-1|NA|TRBJ2-7
TGTGCCAGCAGCTTATTTGCTGGGGGCTCCTACGAGCAGTACTTC
CASSLFAGGSYEQYF
>NA|TRBV5-1|NA|TRBJ2-2
TGCGCCAGCAGCGTGGGACCAAGCACCGGGGAGCTGTTTTTT
CASSVGPSTGELFF